This T cell receptor beta chain was captured by sequencing in a study of neurological immune-mediated disorders. Germline-derived CDR1 and CDR2 are DFQATT and SNEGSKA (reference sequence). CDR3 length equals 13 residues. The making of cDNA relied on 5'RACE with 10-nucleotide random UMIs. TCRdb independently ran MiXCR on the 5' RACE reads; one entry per CDR3 protein. The table records roughly 25,000 distinct CDR3 sequences, about 6.3% of them present only once. This clonotype was observed at least ten times. J is TRBJ2-3 and V is TRBV20-1; TRBD2 aligns across 9 bases. This sequence originates from a woman in her 40s in good health. Sequencing was carried out using PBMCs. The chain's CDR3 is CSVAGASADTQYF. The CDR3 region has the DNA TGCAGCGTAGCGGGAGCAAGTGCAGATACGCAGTATTTT.